The TCR beta chain described here comes from a study of blood T cells in healthy people across ages. The donors, all healthy, were Caucasians living in Russia, aged roughly 6 to 100. Total RNA was isolated from each sample in quantities of at least 5 micrograms. Alongside a J-beta primer mix, a sample-barcoded 5' primer served in a second PCR lasting 7 to 11 cycles. Each cDNA molecule was tagged by a template-switch adaptor that had 12 random nucleotides. TCRdb reanalysed the 5' RACE reads using MiXCR and keeps one entry per CDR3 protein. Of approximately 810,000 distinct CDR3 sequences detected, about 28% appear once; the ten largest clones hold 15% to 20%. In germline, CDR1 is LGHDT, CDR2 YNNKEL (reference sequence). The CDR3 has 15 residues.

The chain has TRBV3-1 and TRBJ2-5; TRBD2 is a possible D gene (5 bases). The J call may be in error: the DNA end matches TRBJ2-7 better. Input material: blood. The source of this sequence is an elderly woman in good health. CDR3 sequence: CASSQDMRSGNEQYF. CDR3 nucleotides: TGTGCCAGCAGCCAAGATATGCGTTCCGGGAACGAGCAGTACTTC.